The present entry profiles one TCR beta chain with its context. Its antigen specificity is not known. No much larger clone exists at a distance of one base, and base qualities are not known. These data are taken from a study of blood T cell repertoires in COVID-19 (dated by TCRdb to the early 2020s). Study-level background: Samples covering the acute and convalescent phases of COVID-19 were provided by collaborators in the United States, Italy and Spain. Subjects who had been exposed to COVID-19, were actively infected with it, or had recovered from it provided the deeply sampled blood TCRbeta repertoires that made up the dataset. The repertoires were made available in a free public database intended to serve as a resource for research on the immune response to SARS-CoV-2. The material from the prospective study consisted of cDNA or gDNA derived from T cells, B-cell-depleted T cells, or PBMCs. Where available, HLA class I and class II types were taken from metadata supplied by the sample provider and were not determined by assay-based typing. The samples were drawn from two sources: the first 160 participants of the ongoing ImmuneRACE study, and 1,000 to 1,500 subjects contributed by 6 global collaborators. Nearly every sample came with metadata listing a de-identified subject ID, COVID-19 status, age in years and sex. Broader findings and caveats from the paper: How much clinical and demographic metadata was included differed by source and by participant, and the metadata was provided uncurated.

Trimming removed 2 bases from V and 6 bases from J; the gene matches leave 10 bases unexplained. For CDR1 and CDR2, the germline V gene (reference sequence) lists MNHEY and SMNVEV. Inclusive of the bounding cysteine and phenylalanine, the CDR3 is 17 residues long. This entry keeps only the CDR3 DNA: 51 bases, framed from base 1. Collaborating institutions collected whole blood in K2EDTA tubes following their own protocols. Collaborator samples were shipped for TCRbeta analysis as frozen whole blood, isolated PBMCs, or DNA extracted from either sample type. TCRbeta CDR3 regions were amplified from genomic DNA by means of the immunoSEQ Assay, a bias-controlled multiplex PCR. In the original analysis: Within the assay, amplification of reference gene primers was used to estimate how many nucleated cells each sample contained. To quantify the absolute abundance of each unique TCRbeta CDR3 rearrangement, sequence reads were collapsed and filtered. Productive Simpson clonality was computed per sample as the square root of Simpson's diversity index over productive rearrangements. This immuneACCESS table, as held by TCRdb, lists in-frame sequences with V and J called but not all clones. Of the missing ones, under half trace to an unresolved V gene in checked studies; the others have no known cause. That table gives V, J and clone size, and the DNA gave D and trimming. The sample table contains around 40,000 clones; only one count was recorded for roughly 85% of them. The top ten hold 9% to 10% of the sample.

The chain is encoded by TRBV27 joined to TRBJ2-3; TRBD2 aligns with 11 central bases. The receptor was derived from a human donor in a cohort sampled during active COVID-19. Sequencing input: peripheral blood. The DNA sequence is TGTGCCAGCAGTTTAATCCCCAGAGTAGCGGGAGGGGATACGCAGTATTTT. It translates to CASSLIPRVAGGDTQYF.